Listed below are T cell receptor beta chains from one sample, sequenced in a study of blood T cell repertoires in COVID-19. Repertoires were generated with immunoSEQ multiplex PCR, while TCRdb's copy carries only in-frame clones and drops some. The table lists approximately 220,000 clones, approximately 86% of them singletons. The sample comprised peripheral blood. These receptors all stem from a man in his fifties or sixties with acute or convalescent COVID-19. CDR3s include the opening cysteine and the closing phenylalanine or tryptophan. The D gene is left open where the match is weak. For some rows the clone size is stated as once, few or many, or as a class when expanded; others skip it.

J: TRBJ1-1; D: -; size: -; V: TRBV5-1; DNA: TGCGCCAGCAGCTCCCGAGGGGGGGGAATGAACACTGAAGCTTTCTTT; CDR3: CASSSRGGGMNTEAFF
J: TRBJ2-1; D: TRBD1; size: -; V: TRBV5-1; DNA: TGCGCCAGCAGCTCCGGACAGGGCCATGAGCAGTTCTTC; CDR3: CASSSGQGHEQFF
J: TRBJ1-5; D: TRBD1; size: few; V: TRBV28; DNA: TGTGCCAGCAGCCCCCGACAGGGGGGGGATCAGCCCCAGCATTTT; CDR3: CASSPRQGGDQPQHF
J: TRBJ1-1; D: -; size: -; V: TRBV7-9; DNA: TGTGCCAGCATAGGTCGGACGGGTGGGAGCATGAACACTGAAGCTTTCTTT; CDR3: CASIGRTGGSMNTEAFF
J: TRBJ2-3; D: -; size: -; V: TRBV14; DNA: TGTGCCAGCAGCCACCGACAAGACACAGATACGCAGTATTTT; CDR3: CASSHRQDTDTQYF
J: TRBJ1-4; D: -; size: once; V: TRBV3-1/TRBV3-2; DNA: TGTGCCAGCAGCCAAGGTGGGGGCGAAAAACTGTTTTTT; CDR3: CASSQGGGEKLFF
J: TRBJ2-2; D: -; size: -; V: TRBV19; DNA: TGTGCCAGTAGTTTCCCCCCGGGGGGCGTCAGGGAGCTGTTTTTT; CDR3: CASSFPPGGVRELFF
J: TRBJ2-3; D: -; size: -; V: TRBV7-3; DNA: TGTGCCAGCAGCTTAACACAGCCCACAGATACGCAGTATTTT; CDR3: CASSLTQPTDTQYF
J: TRBJ1-4; D: -; size: -; V: TRBV28; DNA: TGTGCCAGCACTCTCAAGCTAAACGAAAAACTGTTTTTT; CDR3: CASTLKLNEKLFF
J: TRBJ2-5; D: TRBD1; size: -; V: TRBV4-1; DNA: TGCCCCACCACACACGACAGGGGGGAGTATGAGACCCAGTACTTC; CDR3: CPTTHDRGEYETQYF